Listed below are T cell receptor beta chains from one sample, sequenced in a study of post-analysis software for immune sequencing data. TCRdb recomputed calls from the PCR reads with MiXCR, one row per CDR3 protein. Of fewer than 550,000 distinct CDR3 sequences in the sample, under 40% were seen once. The sequenced material came from blood. These receptors were collected from a girl aged 2-17 years with multiple sclerosis. The CDR3 runs from the conserved cysteine through the conserved F or W. A D gene is named only where the DNA matches it firmly. Clone size, where shown, is once, few, many, or a class for clones that have expanded.

V	J	D	size	DNA	CDR3
TRBV5-5	TRBJ2-4	NA	few	TGTGCCAGCAGCTTGCCCCCAGGCAAAAACATTCAGTACTTC	CASSLPPGKNIQYF
TRBV5-5	TRBJ1-2	TRBD1	few	TGTGCCAGCAGCCACCAGACAGGGGCTAACTATGGCTACACCTTC	CASSHQTGANYGYTF
TRBV15	TRBJ1-6	NA	few	TGTGCCACCAGCAGAGAGGTATTGACAGACCAGCCCCTCCACTTT	CATSREVLTDQPLHF
TRBV20-1	TRBJ2-7	NA	few	TGCAGTGGGTTTGACTCGGAGTCCTACGAGCAGTACTTC	CSGFDSESYEQYF
TRBV4-1	TRBJ2-3	TRBD2	NA	TGCGCCAGCACCCTCCAGACTAGCGGGGGTAGCACAGATACGCAGTATTTT	CASTLQTSGGSTDTQYF
TRBV6-5	TRBJ2-3	TRBD2	NA	TGTGCCAGCAGTTACTCGGGAAGTTATAGCGGGGGGGCGGCAGATACGCAGTATTTT	CASSYSGSYSGGAADTQYF
TRBV12-3/TRBV12-4	TRBJ2-6	NA	many	TGTGCCAGCAGTCCCCCCCCTAAGGCCAACGTCCTGACTTTC	CASSPPPKANVLTF
TRBV24-1	TRBJ2-1	NA	NA	TGTGCCACCAGCCATGCACACCCCAACAATGAGCAGTTCTTC	CATSHAHPNNEQFF
TRBV12-3/TRBV12-4	TRBJ1-1	NA	once	TGTGCCAGCAGCCCCTCCTGGGGCGCGAACACTGAAGCTTTCTTT	CASSPSWGANTEAFF
TRBV5-1	TRBJ2-7	NA	few	TGCGCCAGCAGCTTTGCCACTTCCTACGAGCAGTACTTC	CASSFATSYEQYF
TRBV5-5	TRBJ2-3	NA	NA	TGTGCCAGCAGCCCTAAGATGACTAGACAGGTTGTCACAGATACGCAGTATTTT	CASSPKMTRQVVTDTQYF
TRBV4-1	TRBJ2-5	NA	NA	TGCGCCGGCAGCCTCGTTATGGGAGAGACCCAGTACTTC	CAGSLVMGETQYF
TRBV20-1	TRBJ2-7	TRBD1	few	TGCAGTGCGCCGACAGGGGGCGCTTTCTACGAGCAGTACTTC	CSAPTGGAFYEQYF
TRBV20-1	TRBJ1-1	TRBD1	NA	TGCAGTGCTAGAGATAGTGCCAGGGGGCTGTGGGAAGCTTTCTTT	CSARDSARGLWEAFF
TRBV7-9	TRBJ1-2	NA	NA	TGTGCCAACACCGTCGGATTTGGTGAGGACTATGGCTACACCTTC	CANTVGFGEDYGYTF
TRBV6-6	TRBJ2-2	TRBD2	NA	TGTGCCAGCAGTTACAAGGGTAGCGGGGCTAACACCGGGGAGCTGTTTTTT	CASSYKGSGANTGELFF
TRBV4-1	TRBJ1-1	NA	NA	TGCGCCAGCAGCCAAGTAGGGCAGGCGAACACTGAAGCTTTCTTT	CASSQVGQANTEAFF
TRBV6-5	TRBJ2-1	TRBD2	NA	TGTGCCAGCAGTTACTTACAGCGGGGGGGCAATGAGCAGTTCTTC	CASSYLQRGGNEQFF
TRBV4-1	TRBJ1-6	NA	few	TGCGCCAGCAGCCAAGTTAATCGTGATTCACCCCTCCACTTT	CASSQVNRDSPLHF
TRBV7-3	TRBJ2-3	NA	few	TGTGCCAGCAGCTTACTCGCGGGCCTCACAGATACGCAGTATTTT	CASSLLAGLTDTQYF
TRBV6-1	TRBJ2-7	TRBD2	NA	TGTGCCAGCAGTGATGCGGGGGGCTGGGAGACCCGGTACTTC	CASSDAGGWETRYF
TRBV10-3	TRBJ2-3	TRBD2	NA	TGTGCCATCACCCCATTCTCCCTAGCGGGGGCCCAGAGTGTGCAGTATTTT	CAITPFSLAGAQSVQYF
TRBV29-1	TRBJ2-1	NA	NA	TGCAGCGTTAGGGGCCGGCTCGTTTTGGGGCAGTTCTTC	CSVRGRLVLGQFF
TRBV6-5	TRBJ2-1	TRBD2	NA	TGTGCCAGCAGTTACGGCGCTAGCGGGGGGCCGTCCTACAATGAGCAGTTCTTC	CASSYGASGGPSYNEQFF
TRBV10-3	TRBJ2-7	TRBD2	few	TGTGCCATCAGTGATGGTAGCGGGGCCTACGAGCAGTACTTC	CAISDGSGAYEQYF
TRBV12-3/TRBV12-4	TRBJ1-5	NA	NA	TGTGCCAGCAGTTTAGGGTGGGCCGGGGGAAATCAGCCCCAGCATTTT	CASSLGWAGGNQPQHF
TRBV5-1	TRBJ2-1	TRBD1	NA	TGCGCCAGCAGCTTTCTAACCGGGACAGGGTTGCACAATGAGCAGTTCTTC	CASSFLTGTGLHNEQFF
TRBV11-2	TRBJ2-7	TRBD1	NA	TGTGCCAGCACCATCTCCCCCGACAGGGGGCACGAGCAGTACTTC	CASTISPDRGHEQYF
TRBV29-1	TRBJ1-2	NA	few	TGCAGCATCAAGGACAGCCTCTATGGCTACACCTTC	CSIKDSLYGYTF
TRBV3-1	TRBJ1-2	NA	NA	TGTGCCAGCAGCCAAGGTCAGTTTAACTATGGCTACACCTTC	CASSQGQFNYGYTF
TRBV12-3/TRBV12-4	TRBJ2-1	TRBD2	NA	TGTGCCACCAGTTTCAGTTTTCGAACTAGCGGGGGGGCCGCTGAGCAGTTCTTC	CATSFSFRTSGGAAEQFF
TRBV5-1	TRBJ2-7	NA	few	TGCGCCAGCAGCTTGATCGGGGGATCCTACGAGCAGTACTTC	CASSLIGGSYEQYF
TRBV5-1	TRBJ2-7	TRBD1	NA	TGCGCCAGCAGCTTGGGGCAGGGGGCCGCCTACGAGCAGTACTTC	CASSLGQGAAYEQYF
TRBV5-1	TRBJ2-5	TRBD2	few	TGCGCCAGCAGCCACGGGACTAGCGGGGAAGAGACCCAGTACTTC	CASSHGTSGEETQYF
TRBV4-1	TRBJ1-1	NA	NA	TGCGCCAGCAGCCAAGGCGTCGGGGGGGGTTTGAACACTGAAGCTTTCTTT	CASSQGVGGGLNTEAFF
TRBV4-2	TRBJ2-5	TRBD2	NA	TGTGCCAGCAGCCAGACTGGACTAGCGGGGTACTTC	CASSQTGLAGYF
TRBV20-1	TRBJ2-5	NA	many	TGCAGTGCTCGTGCTTCGGGCCAAGAGACCCAGTACTTC	CSARASGQETQYF
TRBV5-1	TRBJ2-1	TRBD2	few	TGCGCCAGCATGGGCGGGGGGTACAATGAGCAGTTCTTC	CASMGGGYNEQFF
TRBV5-1	TRBJ1-1	NA	NA	TGCGCCAGCAGCTTGGATGAGGACAGAGCTTTCTTT	CASSLDEDRAFF
TRBV20-1	TRBJ2-1	NA	NA	TGCAGTGAAATCCGCAGCTCCTACAATAAGCAGTTCTTC	CSEIRSSYNKQFF
TRBV20-1	TRBJ2-1	TRBD1	NA	TGCAGTGCTAGGTTGACAGGGGGGGGTGATGAGCAGTTCTTC	CSARLTGGGDEQFF
TRBV5-8	TRBJ2-1	NA	few	TGTGCCAGCAGCTTGGGAGGGGGTCGATTCAATGAGCAGTTCTTC	CASSLGGGRFNEQFF
TRBV7-8	TRBJ2-7	NA	few	TGTGCCAGCAGCGCCAGAACAGGGAGCGAGCAGTACTTC	CASSARTGSEQYF
TRBV20-1	TRBJ1-3	NA	NA	TGCAGTGCTAGGGACAGTTCGGGAAACACCATATATTTT	CSARDSSGNTIYF
TRBV6-2/TRBV6-3	TRBJ2-3	NA	few	TGTGCCAGCACCCCGGGACCGCTAGATACGCAGTATTTT	CASTPGPLDTQYF
TRBV20-1	TRBJ2-3	NA	NA	TGCAGTGCCCTCATCCCCCAGGGGAGCACAGATACGCAGTATTTT	CSALIPQGSTDTQYF
TRBV20-1	TRBJ2-5	NA	NA	TGCAGTGTTTCACAGGATAGTGGCACCCAAGAGACCCAGTACTTC	CSVSQDSGTQETQYF
TRBV20-1	TRBJ2-5	TRBD2	few	TGCAGTGTGTCTAGCGGGGGAGAGACCCAGTACTTC	CSVSSGGETQYF
TRBV7-9	TRBJ2-3	NA	NA	TGTGCCAGCAGCTTAGGGAGGGCCATAACAGATACGCAGTATTTT	CASSLGRAITDTQYF
TRBV7-2	TRBJ1-2	TRBD1	NA	TGTGCCAGCAGCCTAAGGCTTCTTCGGGACAGCTCCTATGGCTACACCTTC	CASSLRLLRDSSYGYTF